The following is a T cell receptor (beta chain) sequence with its context. The sample is drawn from a study of cytomegalovirus exposure and HLA in healthy donors. The V segment lost 5 bases and the J segment 4 bases; nucleotides outside the gene matches: 9. The CDR3 length is 15 residues. Germline V lookup: CDR1 MNHEY, CDR2 SVGAGI. PCR primers comprised 60 Vbeta and 13 Jbeta primers. Produced via immunoSEQ multiplex PCR; TCRdb's table is partial and in-frame only. Here the sample spans some 130,000 clones, over 60% being singletons. The V gene is TRBV6-5, the J gene TRBJ1-1; 8 bases align to TRBD1. The sequence was obtained from a young man in good health and CMV-seronegative. Sequencing was carried out using PBMCs. CDR3 sequence reads: CASSRTGSAITEAFF. The CDR3 DNA follows: TGTGCCAGCAGTCGGACAGGGAGCGCGATCACTGAAGCTTTCTTT.